This TCR beta chain was documented in a study of blood T cell repertoires in COVID-19. Clones were sequenced by immunoSEQ multiplex PCR, and TCRdb holds only the in-frame ones, with some missing. Of 200,000 or so clones listed, 81% are singletons. Followed longitudinally, the Seattle patients had been enrolled during active infection. Germline lookup yields CDR1 SGHNT and CDR2 YENEEA. CDR3 length equals 14 residues. The V end lost 0 bases, the J end lost 4 bases, and 9 bases lay between the germline ends. This chain joins TRBV11-3 and TRBJ1-2, with D unresolved. The TCR was taken from a woman older than 75 with COVID-19, enrolled during active disease. Sequenced input: peripheral blood. The CDR3 DNA sequence: TGTGCCAGCAGCTTAGATGCCGGTCCCTATGGCTACACCTTC. This gives the protein CASSLDAGPYGYTF. The entire variable domain, with the rest obtained from reference TRBV11-3 and TRBJ1-2, is as follows: EAGVVQSPRYKIIEKKQPVAFWCNPISGHNTLYWYLQNLGQGPELLIRYENEEAVDDSQLPKDRFSAERLKGVDSTLKIQPAELGDSAVYLCASSLDAGPYGYTFGSGTRLTVV.